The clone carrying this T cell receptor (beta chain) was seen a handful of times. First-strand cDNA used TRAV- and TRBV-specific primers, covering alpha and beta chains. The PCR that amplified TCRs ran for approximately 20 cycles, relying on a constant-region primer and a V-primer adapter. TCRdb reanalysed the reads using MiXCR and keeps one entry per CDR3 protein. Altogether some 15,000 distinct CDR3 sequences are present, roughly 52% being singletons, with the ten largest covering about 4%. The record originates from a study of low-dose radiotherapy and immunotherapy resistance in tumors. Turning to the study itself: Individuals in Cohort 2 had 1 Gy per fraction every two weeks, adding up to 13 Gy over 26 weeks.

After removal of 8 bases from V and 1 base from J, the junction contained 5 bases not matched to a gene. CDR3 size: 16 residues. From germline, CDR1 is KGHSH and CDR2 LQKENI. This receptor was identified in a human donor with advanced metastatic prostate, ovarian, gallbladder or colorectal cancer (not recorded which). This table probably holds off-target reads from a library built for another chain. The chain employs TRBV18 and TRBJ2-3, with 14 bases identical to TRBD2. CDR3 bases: TGTGCCAGCCGAGAGGGACTAGCGGGAGGCACAGATACGCAGTATTTT. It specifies CASREGLAGGTDTQYF.